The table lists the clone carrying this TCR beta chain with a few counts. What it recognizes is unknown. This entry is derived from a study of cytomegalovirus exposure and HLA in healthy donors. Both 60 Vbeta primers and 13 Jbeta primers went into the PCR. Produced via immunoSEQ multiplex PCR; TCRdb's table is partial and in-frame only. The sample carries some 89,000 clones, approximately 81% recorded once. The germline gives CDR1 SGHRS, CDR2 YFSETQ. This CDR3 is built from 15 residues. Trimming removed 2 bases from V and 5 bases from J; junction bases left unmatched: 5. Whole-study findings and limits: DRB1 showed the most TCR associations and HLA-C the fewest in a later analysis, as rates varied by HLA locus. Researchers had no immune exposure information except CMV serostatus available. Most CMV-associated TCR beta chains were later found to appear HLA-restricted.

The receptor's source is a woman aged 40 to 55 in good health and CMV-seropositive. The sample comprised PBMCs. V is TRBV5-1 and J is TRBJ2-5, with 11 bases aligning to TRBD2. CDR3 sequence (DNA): TGCGCCAGCAGCTTCAACGGACTAGCGGGTGAGACCCAGTACTTC. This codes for CASSFNGLAGETQYF.